This TCR beta chain was sequenced for a study of breast tumors, draining lymph nodes, adjacent tissues. Study-wide results and caveats: Tumor and nontumor repertoires were significantly more similar in luminal-like than in basal-like breast cancer. The lymph node origin of tumor T cells was framed as consistent with a hypothesis, not demonstrated. Tumor TCR diversity was below lymph nodes but above nontumor tissue.

Of note for this clonotype: No antigen is known for it.

Trimming cost V 8 bases and J 8 bases, with 13 bases left between them. There are 13 residues in the CDR3. Germline lookup yields CDR1 MNHNS and CDR2 SASEGT. In TCRdb, the multiplex PCR reads were re-called with MiXCR into one record per CDR3 protein. The sample yields hundreds of thousands of distinct CDR3 sequences, around 32% seen once. Samples came from axillary lymph nodes draining the breast cancer. The V and J genes are TRBV6-1 and TRBJ1-6; unclear D gene. The sample consisted of axillary lymph node tissue. The receptor was isolated from a female donor with breast cancer. Some clones in this sample may be carry-over from other donors' samples. The chain's CDR3 is CASATSLDSPLHF. The CDR3 nucleotides are TGTGCCAGCGCAACCTCCCTTGATTCACCCCTCCACTTT.